The sample holds many counts of the clone carrying this T cell receptor beta chain. This record belongs to a study of blood T cell repertoires in COVID-19. Method: immunoSEQ multiplex PCR; TCRdb's copy keeps in-frame clones and lacks some. The sample lists hundreds of thousands of clones, about nine tenths seen once, with about 3% in the top ten. The CDR3 spans 16 residues. Germline CDR1 and CDR2: SGHTA and FQGNSA. V was pared by 5 bases and J by 0 bases, with 11 bases between. The sample consisted of PBMCs or T cells enriched from blood (not recorded which). This TCR came from a woman aged 45-65 years who had recovered from COVID-19. This chain uses TRBV7-2 with TRBJ2-6; no definite D call. For the CDR3, the DNA is TGTGCCAGCAGCCCCATTCAGAACTCTGGGGCCAACGTCCTGACTTTC. This codes for CASSPIQNSGANVLTF.